The sequence of this T cell receptor beta chain was determined in a study of blood T cell repertoires in COVID-19. Turning to the study itself: COVID-19 samples, acute and convalescent, were from the United States, Italy and Spain. PBMCs, B-cell-depleted T cells, or T cells provided the cDNA or gDNA that made up the material.

Clones were sequenced by immunoSEQ multiplex PCR, and TCRdb holds only the in-frame ones, with some missing. The table lists 90,000 to 100,000 clones, around nine tenths of them singletons, with about 5% in the top ten. Trimming shortened V by 2 bases and J by 4 bases, and 17 bases separated the two germline ends. Germline assignment: CDR1 LNHDA and CDR2 SQIVND (reference sequence). The CDR3 has 16 residues. Input material: peripheral blood. The receptor was isolated from a man aged 70 or older with acute or convalescent COVID-19. J is TRBJ1-2 and V is TRBV19; unclear D gene. This CDR3 is CASSIPSGGLIYGYTF. The CDR3 DNA reads TGTGCCAGTAGTATACCCTCGGGAGGCTTAATCTATGGCTACACCTTC.